This entry lists 5 T cell receptor beta chains sequenced from one sample in a study of high-grade serous ovarian cancer treatment subgroups. Profiling relied on immunoSEQ multiplex PCR, and the TCRdb table lists in-frame clones only, not all of them. The data show fewer than 35,000 clones, with approximately 79% seen just once and 2.1% held by the top ten. Tumor samples were taken before definitive surgery or chemotherapy. The sequenced sample was tumor tissue. The receptors shown here come from a human donor with high-grade serous ovarian cancer.

For the CDR3, the DNA is TGTGCCAGCAGTTTAAGTTCCGGGGAGCTGTTTTTT. This translates into CASSLSSGELFF. The rearrangement joins TRBV28 to TRBJ2-2; D not resolved. V was shortened by 2 bases and J by 6 bases, with 4 bases between the two germline ends. This CDR3 is 12 amino acids long. Germline CDR1 MDHEN, CDR2 SYDVKM.

The chain recombines TRBV7-2 with TRBJ2-5; TRBD2 might be the D (5 bases). The CDR3 is 15 amino acids. Trimming left V 1 base short and J 2 bases short, with 11 bases between. CDR1 and CDR2 from the germline V gene are SGHTA and FQGNSA. The CDR3 DNA follows: TGTGCCAGCAGCTTAGAGGCCCAGCGGCAAGAGACCCAGTACTTC. It yields the protein CASSLEAQRQETQYF.

The rearrangement uses TRBV11-2 and TRBJ2-7; D tentatively reads TRBD1 or TRBD2 (5 bases each). V was cut by 5 bases and J by 5 bases, with 16 bases left in between. The CDR3 length is 14 residues. CDR1 and CDR2 from the germline V gene are SGHAT and FQNNGV. For the CDR3, the DNA is TGTGCCAGCAGCGTGAACCCCCGGGACGACGAGCAGTACTTC. The encoded protein is CASSVNPRDDEQYF.

This sequence joins TRBV5-1 and TRBJ1-1; weak D call: TRBD1 (5 bases). The germline gives CDR1 SGHRS, CDR2 YFSETQ. This CDR3 spans 14 amino acids. Trimming stripped 2 bases from V and 6 bases from J, with 14 bases between. The CDR3 DNA sequence: TGCGCCAGCAGCTTAGGTTGGGGCGGGGCTGAAGCTTTCTTT. It is translated as CASSLGWGGAEAFF.

The V call is TRBV18, the J call TRBJ2-3, with 8 bases matching TRBD2. CDR1 and CDR2 (germline): KGHSH, LQKENI. The junction had 15 bases not matched to a gene; V was cut back by 5 bases and J by 5 bases. This CDR3 has 17 residues. The DNA of the CDR3 is TGTGCCAGCTCATCCCCCGCCGGGGGGGCGCAAGGAGATACGCAGTATTTT. This sequence encodes CASSSPAGGAQGDTQYF.